Only a few counts were recorded for the clone carrying this T cell receptor (beta chain). Trimming shortened V by 5 bases and J by 10 bases, and 9 bases separated the two germline ends. The CDR3 runs 11 residues. Germline V gene data show CDR1 as SGHVS and CDR2 as FQNEAQ. Every isolated RNA sample was fully reverse transcribed, so sequencing captured expressed TCRB transcripts. The data were produced by immunoSEQ multiplex PCR, yet TCRdb's version contains in-frame clones alone and is incomplete. In the table there are approximately 170,000 clones, roughly 9.1% of which are singletons. These data are taken from a study of beta chain features in type 1 diabetes.

The sample was central memory CD4+ T cells from blood. The rearrangement joins TRBV7-8 to TRBJ2-1; D is unclear. The sequence was collected from a woman aged 18-30 years in good health. CDR3 coding DNA: TGTGCCAGCAGCCCCCTAAGCGAGCAGTTCTTC. Its translation: CASSPLSEQFF.